A selection of T cell receptor beta chains follows, all from one sample in a study of blood T cell repertoires in COVID-19. The assay was immunoSEQ multiplex PCR, and TCRdb's table has in-frame clones only and misses some. Among some 180,000 clones listed, 75% to 85% were seen once. Sequences were obtained from peripheral blood. The receptors were gathered from a woman of 80 years or more with COVID-19, enrolled during active disease. Each CDR3 is given with its conserved first and last residue. Fields, in order: CDR3 protein, V gene.

cdr3_aa: CASSLEAGQGVYEQYF
v_call: TRBV5-1

cdr3_aa: CASSPHRANQPQHF
v_call: TRBV28

cdr3_aa: CASRYTGGASYGYTF
v_call: TRBV7-9

cdr3_aa: CASSLAGGIGEQYF
v_call: TRBV5-1

cdr3_aa: CASGLGSYNEQFF
v_call: TRBV7-9

cdr3_aa: CASSQVYRGGEKLFF
v_call: TRBV4-1

cdr3_aa: CASSAQGYGYTF
v_call: TRBV9

cdr3_aa: CASSKRGQGSEPQHF
v_call: TRBV21-1

cdr3_aa: CASSLDQDLYEQYF
v_call: TRBV5-4

cdr3_aa: CASSFSVSNQPQHF
v_call: TRBV28

cdr3_aa: CASSLDRGEAFF
v_call: TRBV7-2

cdr3_aa: CASSQRVLWDEQFF
v_call: TRBV4-3

cdr3_aa: CASRGGARFPGYTF
v_call: TRBV2

cdr3_aa: CASTGPGQGASLYGYTF
v_call: TRBV13

cdr3_aa: CAGGENLNTEAFF
v_call: TRBV2

cdr3_aa: CASRQQGMDGYTF
v_call: TRBV28